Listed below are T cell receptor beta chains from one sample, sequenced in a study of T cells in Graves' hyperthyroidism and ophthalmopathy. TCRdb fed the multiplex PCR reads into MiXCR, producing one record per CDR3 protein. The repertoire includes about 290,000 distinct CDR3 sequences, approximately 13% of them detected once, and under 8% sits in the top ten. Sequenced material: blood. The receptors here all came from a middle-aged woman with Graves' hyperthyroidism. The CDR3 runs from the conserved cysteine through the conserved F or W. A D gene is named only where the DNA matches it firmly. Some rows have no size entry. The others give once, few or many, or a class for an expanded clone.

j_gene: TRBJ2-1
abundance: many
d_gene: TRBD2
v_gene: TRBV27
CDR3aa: CASSPRLAGGSEQFF
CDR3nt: TGTGCCAGCAGTCCTCGACTAGCGGGAGGGTCTGAGCAGTTCTTC

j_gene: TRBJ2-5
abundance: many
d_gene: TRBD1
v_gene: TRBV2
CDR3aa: CASTTGEETQYF
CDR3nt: TGTGCCAGCACCACAGGGGAAGAGACCCAGTACTTC

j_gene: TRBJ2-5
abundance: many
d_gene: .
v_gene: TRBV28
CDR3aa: CASSITTSPQETQYF
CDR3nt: TGTGCCAGCAGTATAACCACTAGTCCCCAAGAGACCCAGTACTTC

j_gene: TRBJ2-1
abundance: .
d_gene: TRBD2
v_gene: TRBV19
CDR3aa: CASSMLAGHNEQFF
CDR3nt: TGTGCCAGTAGTATGTTAGCGGGTCACAATGAGCAGTTCTTC

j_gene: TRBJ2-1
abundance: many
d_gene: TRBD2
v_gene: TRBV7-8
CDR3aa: CASSLGTSGDLNEQFF
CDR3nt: TGTGCCAGCAGCTTGGGGACTAGCGGGGATCTCAATGAGCAGTTCTTC

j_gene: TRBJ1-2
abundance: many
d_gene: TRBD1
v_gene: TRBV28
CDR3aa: CASTRTGFTYGYTF
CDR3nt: TGTGCCAGCACCCGGACAGGGTTCACCTATGGCTACACCTTC

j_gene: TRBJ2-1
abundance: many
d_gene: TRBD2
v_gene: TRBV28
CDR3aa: CASRSSGPNYNEQFF
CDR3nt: TGTGCCAGCAGATCTAGCGGTCCGAACTACAATGAGCAGTTCTTC

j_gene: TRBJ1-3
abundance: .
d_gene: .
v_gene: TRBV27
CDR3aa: CASSRGTQGIGNTIYF
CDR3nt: TGTGCCAGCAGTCGCGGGACCCAGGGAATCGGAAACACCATATATTTT

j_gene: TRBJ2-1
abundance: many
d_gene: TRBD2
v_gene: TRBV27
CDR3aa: CASSTSPSGRAHEQFF
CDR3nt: TGTGCCAGCAGTACGAGCCCTAGCGGGAGGGCCCATGAGCAGTTCTTC

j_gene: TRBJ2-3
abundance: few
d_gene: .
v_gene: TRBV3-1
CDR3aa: CASSPRTYPSTDTQYF
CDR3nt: TGTGCCAGCAGCCCGCGGACATATCCTAGCACAGATACGCAGTATTTT

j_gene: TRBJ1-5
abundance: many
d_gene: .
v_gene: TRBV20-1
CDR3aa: CSAKGRARNQPQHF
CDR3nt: TGCAGTGCTAAGGGTCGGGCTCGGAATCAGCCCCAGCATTTT

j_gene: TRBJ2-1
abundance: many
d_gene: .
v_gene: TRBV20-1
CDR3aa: CSARVGNIRYNEQFF
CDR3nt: TGCAGTGCTAGAGTGGGGAATATAAGATACAATGAGCAGTTCTTC

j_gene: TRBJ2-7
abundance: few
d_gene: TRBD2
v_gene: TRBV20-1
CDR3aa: CSAEGTSGYEQYF
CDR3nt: TGCAGTGCCGAGGGGACTAGCGGTTACGAGCAGTACTTC

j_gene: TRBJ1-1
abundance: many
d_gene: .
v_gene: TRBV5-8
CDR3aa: CASSLQDGNTEAFF
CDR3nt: TGTGCCAGCAGCTTGCAGGATGGGAACACTGAAGCTTTCTTT

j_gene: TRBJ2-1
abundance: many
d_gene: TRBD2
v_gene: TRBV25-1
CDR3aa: CASSEGLAGRNEQFF
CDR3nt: TGTGCCAGCAGTGAGGGACTAGCGGGAAGAAATGAGCAGTTCTTC

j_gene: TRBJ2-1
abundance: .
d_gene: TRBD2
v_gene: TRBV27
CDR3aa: CASGRRTRFNNEQFF
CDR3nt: TGTGCCAGCGGGCGAAGGACTAGGTTTAACAATGAGCAGTTCTTC

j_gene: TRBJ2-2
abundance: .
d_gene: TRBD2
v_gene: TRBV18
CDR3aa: CASSPGTSVGELFF
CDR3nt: TGTGCCAGCTCACCAGGGACTAGCGTCGGGGAGCTGTTTTTT

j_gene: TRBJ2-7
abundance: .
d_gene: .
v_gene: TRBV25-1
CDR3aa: CASSQSYTGARYEQYF
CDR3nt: TGTGCCAGCAGCCAAAGTTATACCGGGGCCCGCTACGAGCAGTACTTC

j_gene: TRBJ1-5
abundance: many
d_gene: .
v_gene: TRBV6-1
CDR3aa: CASTPRWAGAINQPQHF
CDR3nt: TGTGCCAGCACTCCTCGGTGGGCAGGGGCTATCAATCAGCCCCAGCATTTT

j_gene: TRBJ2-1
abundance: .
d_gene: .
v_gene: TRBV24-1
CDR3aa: CATSDPTSRRVYEQFF
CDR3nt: TGTGCCACCAGTGACCCTACTAGCCGGAGGGTTTATGAGCAGTTCTTC

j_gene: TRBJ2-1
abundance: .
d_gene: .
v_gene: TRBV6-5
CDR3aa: CASSYRQNPPYNEQFF
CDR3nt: TGTGCCAGCAGTTACAGACAGAACCCTCCTTACAATGAGCAGTTCTTC

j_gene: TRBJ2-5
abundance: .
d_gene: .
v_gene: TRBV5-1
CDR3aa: CASSTASRETQYF
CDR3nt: TGCGCCAGCAGTACTGCCAGCCGAGAGACCCAGTACTTC

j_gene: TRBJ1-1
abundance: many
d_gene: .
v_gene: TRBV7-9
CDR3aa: CASSITGTAFF
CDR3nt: TGTGCCAGCAGCATTACAGGGACAGCTTTCTTT

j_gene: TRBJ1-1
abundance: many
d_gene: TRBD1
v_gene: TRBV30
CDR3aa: CAWSTQGSTEAFF
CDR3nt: TGTGCCTGGAGCACACAGGGGTCGACTGAAGCTTTCTTT

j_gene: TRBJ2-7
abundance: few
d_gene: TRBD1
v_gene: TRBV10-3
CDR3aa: CAISDPGQGLGEQYF
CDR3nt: TGTGCCATCAGCGACCCGGGACAGGGATTAGGCGAGCAGTACTTC

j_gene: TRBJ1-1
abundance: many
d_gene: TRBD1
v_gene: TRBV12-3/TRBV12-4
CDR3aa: CASSPTGAVGFF
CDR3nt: TGTGCCAGCAGTCCGACAGGGGCGGTAGGTTTCTTT

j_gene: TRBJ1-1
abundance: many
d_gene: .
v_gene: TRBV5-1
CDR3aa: CASSLGLMNTEAFF
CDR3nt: TGCGCCAGCAGCCTGGGGCTAATGAACACTGAAGCTTTCTTT

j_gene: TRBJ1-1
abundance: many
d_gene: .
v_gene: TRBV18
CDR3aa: CASSYQREWTEAFF
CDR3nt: TGTGCCAGCTCTTACCAAAGGGAATGGACTGAAGCTTTCTTT

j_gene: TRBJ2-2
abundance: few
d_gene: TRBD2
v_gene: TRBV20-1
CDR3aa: CSARSLAGVPGIGGELFF
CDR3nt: TGCAGTGCTAGAAGCCTAGCGGGAGTTCCTGGTATCGGCGGGGAGCTGTTTTTT

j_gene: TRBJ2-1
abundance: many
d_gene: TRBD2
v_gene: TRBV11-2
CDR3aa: CASSFSGGEGEQFF
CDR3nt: TGTGCCAGCAGCTTTAGCGGGGGGGAAGGGGAGCAGTTCTTC

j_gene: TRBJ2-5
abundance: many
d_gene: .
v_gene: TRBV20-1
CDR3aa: CSARDYSQETQYF
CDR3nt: TGCAGTGCTAGAGATTACAGCCAAGAGACCCAGTACTTC

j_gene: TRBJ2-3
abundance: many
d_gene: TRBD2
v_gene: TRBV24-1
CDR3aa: CATSELAGDDTQYF
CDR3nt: TGTGCCACCAGTGAACTAGCGGGAGATGATACGCAGTATTTT

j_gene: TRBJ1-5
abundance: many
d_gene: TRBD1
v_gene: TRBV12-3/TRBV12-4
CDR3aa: CASSYRGGGQPQHF
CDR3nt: TGTGCCAGCAGTTACAGGGGTGGGGGTCAGCCCCAGCATTTT

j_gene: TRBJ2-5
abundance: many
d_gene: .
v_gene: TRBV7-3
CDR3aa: CASSLQGMAEETQYF
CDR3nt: TGTGCCAGCAGCTTACAGGGGATGGCGGAGGAGACCCAGTACTTC